Listed here is a single T cell receptor (beta chain). No cognate antigen has been identified for it. The record has no base qualities; no much larger clone is one base away. From the cysteine up to the valine, the CDR3 has a length of 12 residues. Of the read, only the CDR3 DNA is kept; its 36 bases are in frame from base 1. The trim is 4 bases for V and 3 bases for J, with a gap of 7 bases between the germline ends. The germline V gene encodes CDR1 SEHNR and CDR2 FQNEAQ (reference sequence). The treatment or condition label, as the study defines it: in vitro stimulation with specific CMV peptide epitopes to enrich CMV-specific T cells. This specimen belongs to a study of T cell repertoires in cytomegalovirus infection (dated by TCRdb to between 2017 and 2020). For the wider study: The peptide stimulations were aimed at well-studied HLA-B-restricted epitopes as well as recently identified HLA-C-restricted CMV epitopes, whose presentation resists viral immunomodulation. Donor HLA type was relevant to the analysis, because carriage of CMV infection together with the matching HLA type was indicated by public TCR beta signatures. Study-wide conclusions, independent of this receptor: Carriers of CMV infection plus the relevant HLA type were discriminated by the cumulative frequency of public TCR beta family members in the study cohort and in an independent roughly 340-donor cohort. The ex vivo response was dominated by HLA-C-restricted CMV-specific TCR beta clonotypes, and the single most frequent clonotype in two of eight donors was supplied by these HLA-C-restricted clonotypes.

Sequencing was performed on an Illumina HiSeq 1500. Using fastp trimming at Q25 and MiXCR clonotype assembly, TCRdb reanalyzed the public sequencing data and kept in-frame beta chains. Each entry merges the rows of one CDR3 protein and shows their most common DNA and genes. In all, the sample holds 750,000 to 900,000 distinct CDR3 sequences, and about 29% of those were seen once. The ten top clones hold roughly 14% of the sample. This receptor chain uses TRBV7-9 and TRBJ2-7, with no confidently assigned D gene. Sequenced here: cultured CD8+ T cells from PBMCs, sampled from culture after CMV antigen stimulation. The source is a human donor in good health (CMV status not recorded). Some clones in this sample may be carry-over from other donors' samples. The nucleotides are TGTGCCAGCAGCTCCAGAGGCTACGAGCAGTACGTC. Protein translation: CASSSRGYEQYV.